This T cell receptor beta chain originates from a study of cytomegalovirus exposure and HLA in healthy donors. Study-wide background: Most genotyped donors, 75% to 85% of more than 300, had Caucasian-associated genetic ancestry. Whole-study findings and limits: Researchers counted around 180 TCR beta chains as cytomegalovirus-associated. In a later analysis, approximately 15,000 TCR beta sequences were associated with HLA alleles at 0.05 false discovery rate. The authors later found most CMV-associated TCR beta chains appeared HLA-restricted.

CDR1 and CDR2 (germline): MNHEY, SMNVEV (reference sequence). Trimming removed 2 bases from V and 7 bases from J; junction bases left unmatched: 10. This CDR3 has 16 amino acids. The PCR contained 60 Vbeta and 13 Jbeta primers. Assay: immunoSEQ multiplex PCR; the TCRdb copy retains only in-frame clones and omits some. The sample yields about 150,000 clones, approximately 80% seen once. A word on this clone: No antigen is known for it.

The chain has TRBV27 and TRBJ2-3; TRBD2 matches 9 bases. Source material: PBMCs. The receptor comes from a male donor in good health and CMV-seronegative. CDR3 bases: TGTGCCAGCAGTTTAATACTGGCGGGAGGGAGCCATACGCAGTATTTT. Translated: CASSLILAGGSHTQYF.